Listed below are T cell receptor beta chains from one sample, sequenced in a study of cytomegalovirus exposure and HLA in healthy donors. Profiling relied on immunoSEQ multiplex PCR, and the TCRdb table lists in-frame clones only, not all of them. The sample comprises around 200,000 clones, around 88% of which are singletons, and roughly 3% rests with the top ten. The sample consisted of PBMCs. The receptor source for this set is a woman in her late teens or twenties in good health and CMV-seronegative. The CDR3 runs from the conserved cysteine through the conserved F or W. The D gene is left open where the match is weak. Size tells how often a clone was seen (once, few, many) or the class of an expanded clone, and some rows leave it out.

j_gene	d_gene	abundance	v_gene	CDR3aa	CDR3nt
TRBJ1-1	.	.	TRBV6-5	CASRMGGANTEAFF	TGTGCCAGCAGAATGGGAGGGGCTAACACTGAAGCTTTCTTT
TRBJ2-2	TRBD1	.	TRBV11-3	CASSLDSDRDTGELFF	TGTGCCAGCAGCTTAGATTCCGACAGGGATACCGGGGAGCTGTTTTTT
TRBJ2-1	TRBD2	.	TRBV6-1	CASSESGDRTSGSYNEQFF	TGTGCCAGCAGTGAATCGGGGGATCGGACTAGCGGGAGTTACAATGAGCAGTTCTTC
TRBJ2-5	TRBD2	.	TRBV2	CASSGRGAGETQYF	TGTGCCAGCAGCGGGAGGGGGGCTGGTGAGACCCAGTACTTC
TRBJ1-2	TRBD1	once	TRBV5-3	CARSGVGTGPLLPYGYTF	TGTGCCAGAAGCGGCGTGGGGACAGGGCCGCTTCTACCCTATGGCTACACCTTC
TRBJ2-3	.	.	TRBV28	CASSIQGVTDTQYF	TGTGCCAGCAGTATCCAGGGTGTCACAGATACGCAGTATTTT
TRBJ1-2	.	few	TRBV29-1	CSVDQGPFWGYTF	TGCAGCGTTGATCAGGGGCCGTTTTGGGGCTACACCTTC
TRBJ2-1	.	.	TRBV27	CASSSDYSYNEQFF	TGTGCCAGCAGTTCCGACTACTCCTACAATGAGCAGTTCTTC
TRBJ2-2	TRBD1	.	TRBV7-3	CASSPTGGRYANTGELFF	TGTGCCAGCAGCCCAACAGGGGGACGGTACGCGAACACCGGGGAGCTGTTTTTT
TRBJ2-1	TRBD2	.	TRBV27	CASSPISSGKTLMGYNEQFF	TGTGCCAGCAGTCCCATTTCTAGCGGGAAGACCTTGATGGGATACAATGAGCAGTTCTTC
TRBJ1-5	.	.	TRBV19	CASSIDLGDPRGHF	TGTGCCAGTAGTATAGATCTTGGGGATCCCAGGGGGCATTTT
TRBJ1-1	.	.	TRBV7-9	CASSASGTFNTEAFF	TGTGCCAGCAGCGCCTCCGGGACTTTCAACACTGAAGCTTTCTTT
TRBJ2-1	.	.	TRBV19	CASATGTGYNEQFF	TGTGCCAGCGCGACCGGGACTGGGTACAATGAGCAGTTCTTC
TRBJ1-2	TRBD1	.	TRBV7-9	CASSSILGDGGRGDGYTF	TGTGCCAGCAGCTCCATCCTAGGGGATGGGGGCAGGGGGGATGGCTACACCTTC
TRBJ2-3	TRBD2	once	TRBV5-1	CASSLGTSETDTQYF	TGCGCCAGCAGCTTGGGGACTAGCGAGACAGATACGCAGTATTTT
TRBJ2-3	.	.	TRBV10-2	CASSEIEYTQYF	TGCGCCAGCAGTGAGATAGAGTATACGCAGTATTTT
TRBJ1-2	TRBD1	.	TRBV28	CASSSRTGAGYTF	TGTGCCAGCAGTTCTAGGACAGGGGCTGGCTACACCTTC
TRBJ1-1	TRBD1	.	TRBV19	CASREGQLDTEAFF	TGTGCCAGTAGGGAGGGACAGCTGGACACTGAAGCTTTCTTT
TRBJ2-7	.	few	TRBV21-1	CASSNVVAGVNEQYF	TGTGCCAGCAGCAATGTGGTAGCGGGAGTCAACGAGCAGTACTTC
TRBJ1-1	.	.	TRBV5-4	CASSLDFGNTEAFF	TGTGCCAGCAGCTTGGATTTCGGGAACACTGAAGCTTTCTTT
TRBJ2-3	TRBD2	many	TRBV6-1	CASSSLAGADTQYF	TGTGCCAGCAGTTCGCTAGCGGGAGCAGATACGCAGTATTTT
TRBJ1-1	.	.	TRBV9	CASSVGGDMNTEAFF	TGTGCCAGCAGCGTAGGAGGGGACATGAACACTGAAGCTTTCTTT
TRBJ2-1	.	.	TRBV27	CASSFAGQYNEQFF	TGTGCCAGCAGTTTTGCGGGGCAATACAATGAGCAGTTCTTC
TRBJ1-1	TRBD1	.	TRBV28	CASSLQGVISTGAFF	TGTGCCAGCAGTTTACAGGGGGTAATATCAACGGGGGCTTTCTTT
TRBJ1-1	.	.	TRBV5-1	CASSLVQGFTEAFF	TGCGCCAGCAGCTTGGTACAGGGTTTCACTGAAGCTTTCTTT
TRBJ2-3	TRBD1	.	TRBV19	CASSTGQGTWDTQYF	TGTGCCAGTAGTACCGGACAGGGTACATGGGATACGCAGTATTTT
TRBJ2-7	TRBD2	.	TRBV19	CASRGLAGGPEGEQYF	TGTGCCAGTAGGGGACTAGCGGGAGGGCCGGAAGGGGAGCAGTACTTC
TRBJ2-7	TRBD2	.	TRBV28	CASSGSGSRNEQYF	TGTGCCAGCAGCGGGAGCGGGAGTAGAAACGAGCAGTACTTC
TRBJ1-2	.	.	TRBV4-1	CASSQSTGFVYGYTF	TGCGCCAGCAGCCAAAGCACAGGGTTTGTGTATGGCTACACCTTC
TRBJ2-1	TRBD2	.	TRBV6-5	CASSQTSGRFSEQFF	TGTGCCAGCAGTCAGACTAGCGGGAGGTTCAGTGAGCAGTTCTTC
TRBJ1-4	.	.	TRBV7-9	CASSARQRWGATNEKLFF	TGTGCCAGCAGCGCCCGACAGCGATGGGGTGCAACTAATGAAAAACTGTTTTTT
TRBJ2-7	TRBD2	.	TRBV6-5	CASSLSGIVYEQYF	TGTGCCAGCAGTCTGAGCGGGATAGTTTACGAGCAGTACTTC
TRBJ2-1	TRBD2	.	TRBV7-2	CASSPGPTSGRADEQFF	TGTGCCAGCAGCCCGGGCCCGACTAGCGGGAGGGCAGATGAGCAGTTCTTC
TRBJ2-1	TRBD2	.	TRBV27	CASSREGLYNEQFF	TGTGCCAGCAGCCGGGAGGGCCTATACAATGAGCAGTTCTTC
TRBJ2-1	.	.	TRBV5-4	CASMQGPLTEQFF	TGTGCCAGCATGCAGGGTCCTCTCACTGAGCAGTTCTTC
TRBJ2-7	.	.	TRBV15	CATSRDQTGPYEQYF	TGTGCCACCAGCAGAGATCAGACAGGACCCTACGAGCAGTACTTC
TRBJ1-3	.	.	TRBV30	CAWSSGGNTIYF	TGTGCCTGGAGTTCGGGGGGAAACACCATATATTTT
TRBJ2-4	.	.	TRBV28	CASSPTGLAKNIQYF	TGTGCCAGCAGTCCGACAGGCCTAGCCAAAAACATTCAGTACTTC
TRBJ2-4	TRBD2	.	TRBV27	CASHDTSGLAKNIQYF	TGTGCCAGCCATGACACTAGCGGCTTAGCCAAAAACATTCAGTACTTC
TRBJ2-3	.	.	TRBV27	CASSLRGTPRRTDTQYF	TGTGCCAGCAGTTTACGCGGGACTCCCCGACGCACAGATACGCAGTATTTT
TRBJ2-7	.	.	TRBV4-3	CASSQDGRGPYEQYF	TGCGCCAGCAGCCAAGATGGCAGGGGCCCCTACGAGCAGTACTTC
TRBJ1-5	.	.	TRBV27	CASSRQNSNQPQHF	TGTGCCAGCAGTCGACAGAATAGCAATCAGCCCCAGCATTTT